The present entry profiles one T cell receptor beta chain with its context. As yet, its antigen is unknown. Then a second PCR, running roughly 7 to 12 cycles, was carried out with a sample-barcoded 5' primer and a J-beta primer mix. TCRdb itself ran the 5' RACE reads through MiXCR, one entry per CDR3 protein. The table has fewer than 800,000 distinct CDR3 sequences, about half seen once; the top ten hold around 32%. Caucasian individuals from Russia who were healthy and aged roughly 6 to 95 acted as donors. These data belong to a study of blood T cells in healthy people across ages. Study-level information: Per two T cells, about one barcoded beta molecule was captured through template switching.

The study, taken as a whole, reports: PBMCs went unsorted, and a conclusive naive versus antigen-experienced comparison was therefore prevented.

The length of the CDR3 is 14 residues. Per germline, CDR1 SGHAT and CDR2 FQNNGV. The germline V and J ends were trimmed by 4 bases and 2 bases, with 11 bases remaining between them. This rearrangement joins TRBV11-2 to TRBJ2-5; the D gene is possibly TRBD2 (5 bases). The TCR sequence derives from a woman in her fifties or sixties in good health. Sequences were obtained from blood. CDR3 protein: CASSSKLEQETQYF. The CDR3 bases are TGTGCCAGCAGCTCCAAACTAGAGCAAGAGACCCAGTACTTC. Full variable domain (missing parts from reference TRBV11-2 and TRBJ2-5): EAGVAQSPRYKIIEKRQSVAFWCNPISGHATLYWYQQILGQGPKLLIQFQNNGVVDDSQLPKDRFSAERLKGVDSTLKIQPAKLEDSAVYLCASSSKLEQETQYFGPGTRLLVL.